Listed below are T cell receptor beta chains from one sample, sequenced in a study of T cell repertoires in cytomegalovirus infection. MiXCR was run by TCRdb on the reads, yielding one entry per CDR3 protein. Here the sample spans approximately 550,000 distinct CDR3 sequences, approximately 15% being singletons. Sequenced: CD8+ T cells from PBMCs. These receptors all come from a human donor in good health (CMV status not recorded). Some clones in this sample may be carry-over from other donors' samples. The CDR3 runs from the conserved cysteine through the conserved F or W. A D gene is named only where the DNA matches it firmly. Clone size appears in some rows only: once, few, many, or a class for an expanded clone.

d_call,v_call,clone_size,j_call,cdr3_aa,cdr3_nt
TRBD2,TRBV9,many,TRBJ2-5,CASSVGLAGGPRETQYF,TGTGCCAGCAGCGTAGGTCTGGCGGGAGGGCCCCGAGAGACCCAGTACTTC
NA,TRBV19,NA,TRBJ1-6,CASSISHRYPPLHF,TGTGCCAGTAGTATATCCCACAGGTATCCACCCCTCCACTTT
TRBD2,TRBV7-2,many,TRBJ2-3,CASSLDPSGLTDTQYF,TGTGCCAGCAGCTTAGACCCTAGCGGGCTCACAGATACGCAGTATTTT
NA,TRBV29-1,few,TRBJ1-1,CSALPLGSFEAFF,TGCAGCGCTTTACCTTTGGGGTCCTTTGAAGCTTTCTTT
NA,TRBV19,NA,TRBJ1-2,CASRRENHYGYTF,TGTGCCAGTAGACGGGAGAATCACTATGGCTACACCTTC
NA,TRBV27,NA,TRBJ1-2,CASSSRGPAYGYTF,TGTGCCAGCAGTTCCAGGGGTCCCGCTTATGGCTACACCTTC
NA,TRBV5-6,NA,TRBJ1-2,CASRAGGRGYTF,TGTGCCAGCAGGGCAGGTGGCCGTGGCTACACCTTC
NA,TRBV10-3,NA,TRBJ1-2,CAISLIGRSNLDYGYTF,TGTGCCATCAGCCTAATCGGACGGTCGAACTTGGACTATGGCTACACCTTC
NA,TRBV7-2,many,TRBJ1-2,CASSLESYGSPIIYGYTF,TGTGCCAGCAGCTTAGAAAGTTACGGGTCCCCAATAATTTATGGCTACACCTTC
TRBD1,TRBV6-1,many,TRBJ2-7,CASNSLDFRDRVIYEQYF,TGTGCCAGCAATTCTCTGGATTTCCGGGACAGGGTTATCTACGAGCAGTACTTC
NA,TRBV6-1,many,TRBJ1-5,CASRRRGGHQPQHF,TGTGCCAGCAGGCGAAGGGGGGGCCATCAGCCCCAGCATTTT
NA,TRBV7-9,many,TRBJ2-5,CASSLYRAETQYF,TGTGCCAGCAGCTTATACAGGGCGGAGACCCAGTACTTC
TRBD2,TRBV5-6,NA,TRBJ2-7,CASSFSSGSGYEQYF,TGTGCCAGCAGCTTCTCTAGCGGGAGTGGCTACGAGCAGTACTTC
TRBD1,TRBV7-2,many,TRBJ2-1,CASSLNSGQVNNEQFF,TGTGCCAGCAGCCTCAACTCGGGACAGGTGAACAATGAGCAGTTCTTC
TRBD2,TRBV12-3/TRBV12-4,NA,TRBJ2-2,CASKLLAGEVTGELFF,TGTGCCAGCAAACTACTAGCGGGAGAGGTCACCGGGGAGCTGTTTTTT
TRBD2,TRBV2,few,TRBJ2-4,CASRGKRDSGNIQYF,TGTGCCAGCAGGGGTAAGCGGGATTCAGGCAACATTCAGTACTTC
NA,TRBV7-9,NA,TRBJ2-1,CASSLVGLINEQFF,TGTGCCAGCAGCTTAGTCGGCCTGATCAATGAGCAGTTCTTC
NA,TRBV7-2,many,TRBJ2-1,CASSFGLGNEQFF,TGTGCCAGCAGCTTTGGACTGGGCAATGAGCAGTTCTTC
NA,TRBV4-1,NA,TRBJ2-7,CASSPARGGYEQYF,TGCGCCAGCAGCCCCGCGAGAGGGGGCTACGAGCAGTACTTC
NA,TRBV27,NA,TRBJ1-3,CASSPGTEGSGNTIYF,TGTGCCAGCAGTCCTGGGACCGAAGGCTCTGGAAACACCATATATTTT
NA,TRBV28,few,TRBJ1-4,CASSLSYPIATNEKLFF,TGTGCCAGCAGTTTATCCTACCCCATAGCAACTAATGAAAAACTGTTTTTT